Listed below are T cell receptor beta chains from one sample, sequenced in a study of blood T cell repertoires in COVID-19. Using immunoSEQ multiplex PCR, the repertoire was profiled, and TCRdb retains in-frame clones only, with some absent. The data show approximately 150,000 clones, around 80% seen once. Sequences were obtained from peripheral blood. The source of these receptors is a man aged 45 to 65 with acute or convalescent COVID-19. Both conserved end residues are part of each CDR3. The D gene is left open where the match is weak. Expanded clones get a size class; other rows say once, few or many, or leave the size out.

TRBV6-5	.	.	TRBJ1-1	CASSYRGQGTEAFF	TGTGCCAGCAGTTACAGGGGCCAGGGGACTGAAGCTTTCTTT
TRBV6-6	few	TRBD1	TRBJ1-5	CASSSPPGQGRQPQHF	TGTGCCAGCAGTTCTCCGCCGGGACAGGGACGACAGCCCCAGCATTTT
TRBV19	.	.	TRBJ1-1	CASRRTGDTEAFF	TGTGCCAGCAGACGTACGGGGGACACTGAAGCTTTCTTT
TRBV18	.	TRBD1	TRBJ1-1	CASSPSKGAPNTEAFF	TGTGCCAGCTCTCCCAGTAAGGGGGCGCCGAACACTGAAGCTTTCTTT
TRBV5-4	once	TRBD1	TRBJ1-4	CASSPGTELNEKLFF	TGTGCCAGCAGCCCGGGGACAGAATTAAATGAAAAACTGTTTTTT
TRBV11-2	.	TRBD1	TRBJ2-7	CASSLTGGSYEQYF	TGTGCCAGCAGCTTGACAGGGGGCTCCTACGAGCAGTACTTC
TRBV12-5	.	.	TRBJ1-2	CASGRSGGGDYTF	TGTGCTAGTGGACGATCCGGAGGGGGGGACTACACCTTC
TRBV14	.	TRBD1	TRBJ1-2	CASSLGQGSGYTF	TGTGCCAGCAGCCTAGGACAGGGTAGCGGCTACACCTTC
TRBV15	.	TRBD1	TRBJ2-2	CATSVTGTGVRGLFF	TGTGCCACCAGCGTTACCGGGACAGGGGTTCGAGGGCTGTTTTTT
TRBV2	.	.	TRBJ2-1	CASSALRLYNEQFF	TGTGCCAGCAGTGCATTGCGGCTCTACAATGAGCAGTTCTTC
TRBV11-3	.	.	TRBJ2-1	CASSLKQGPNEQFF	TGTGCCAGCAGCTTAAAACAGGGCCCCAATGAGCAGTTCTTC
TRBV25-1	.	.	TRBJ2-2	CASSPRAGRNTGELFF	TGTGCCAGCAGTCCAAGGGCTGGGAGAAACACCGGGGAGCTGTTTTTT
TRBV3-1/TRBV3-2	.	.	TRBJ1-3	CASSQASRLDF	TGTGCCAGCAGCCAAGCCAGTAGACTGGATTTT
TRBV30	.	.	TRBJ2-3	CAWALRVTDTQYF	TGTGCCTGGGCCCTCAGGGTTACGGATACGCAGTATTTT
TRBV29-1	once	.	TRBJ2-1	CSVDLAVRGNEQFF	TGCAGCGTTGATTTGGCGGTACGGGGCAATGAGCAGTTCTTC
TRBV6-5	.	.	TRBJ2-1	CASSYSGGVNNEQFF	TGTGCCAGCAGTTACTCTGGCGGGGTGAACAATGAGCAGTTCTTC
TRBV25-1	.	.	TRBJ1-1	CASANGFGRALNTEAFF	TGTGCCAGCGCGAACGGGTTCGGCAGAGCCTTGAACACTGAAGCTTTCTTT
TRBV7-9	.	.	TRBJ1-5	CASSLESQPQHF	TGTGCCAGCAGCTTAGAGAGTCAGCCCCAGCATTTT
TRBV19	once	TRBD2	TRBJ2-1	CASRLGGSSYNEQFF	TGTGCCAGTCGCCTGGGCGGGAGCTCCTACAATGAGCAGTTCTTC
TRBV6-5	.	.	TRBJ2-1	CASSPSGVPYNEQFF	TGTGCCAGCAGTCCGAGCGGAGTTCCCTACAATGAGCAGTTCTTC
TRBV10-2	many	.	TRBJ1-5	CATLASGYHQPQHF	TGCGCCACCTTAGCTTCAGGGTATCATCAGCCCCAGCATTTT
TRBV27	.	.	TRBJ2-2	CASSLNPRPTGELFF	TGTGCCAGCAGTTTAAACCCCAGGCCAACCGGGGAGCTGTTTTTT
TRBV18	.	.	TRBJ2-2	CASSQGRGSTGELFF	TGTGCCAGCTCACAGGGACGGGGGAGCACCGGGGAGCTGTTTTTT